These 20 T cell receptor beta chains share one sample of origin, sequenced in a study of cytomegalovirus exposure and HLA in healthy donors. The PCR contained 60 Vbeta and 13 Jbeta primers. Data came from immunoSEQ multiplex PCR; TCRdb stores just in-frame clones and leaves some out. The repertoire has about 120,000 clones, roughly four fifths of them found once; the top ten carry about 3.3%. The sample comprised PBMCs. All receptors derive from a woman in her 30s in good health and CMV-seropositive.

V usage is TRBV18 and J usage is TRBJ2-3, with 10 positions matching TRBD1. From germline, CDR1 is KGHSH and CDR2 LQKENI. After removal of 0 bases from V and 3 bases from J, the junction contained 3 bases not matched to a gene. CDR3 length: 16 amino acids. The CDR3 DNA sequence: TGTGCCAGCTCACCACCGGGGGACAGGGGAACAGATACGCAGTATTTT. It yields the protein CASSPPGDRGTDTQYF.

The chain has TRBV11-2 and TRBJ2-7; 7 nucleotides match TRBD1. Trimming at V came to 5 bases and at J to 6 bases, leaving 7 bases not matched to a gene. Germline values: CDR1 SGHAT, CDR2 FQNNGV. This CDR3 is built from 13 residues. CDR3: CASSPPNRGEQYF. The CDR3 nucleotides are TGTGCCAGCAGCCCTCCCAACAGGGGCGAGCAGTACTTC.

The chain links TRBV5-1 to TRBJ2-7; TRBD2 aligns across 12 bases. In germline, CDR1 is SGHRS, CDR2 YFSETQ. This CDR3 is 17 amino acids long. V shed 4 bases, J shed 7 bases, and the junction held 15 bases outside the gene matches. The CDR3 spells CASSLTPTSGGSLEQYF. CDR3 sequence (DNA): TGCGCCAGCAGCCTAACGCCGACTAGCGGGGGTTCTTTGGAGCAGTACTTC. Supplemented by reference TRBV5-1 and TRBJ2-7, the full variable domain reads KAGVTQTPRYLIKTRGQQVTLSCSPISGHRSVSWYQQTPGQGLQFLFEYFSETQRNKGNFPGRFSGRQFSNSRSEMNVSTLELGDSALYLCASSLTPTSGGSLEQYFGPGTRLTVT.

This chain joins TRBV6-6 and TRBJ1-5; tentatively, D is TRBD1 (5 bases). CDR1 and CDR2 (germline): MNHNY, SVGAGI (reference sequence). V was trimmed by 7 bases and J by 0 bases, leaving 13 bases between them. The CDR3 length is 15 residues. The CDR3 region has the DNA TGTGCCAGCACTGTTGACAGTAATAGCAATCAGCCCCAGCATTTT. It encodes CASTVDSNSNQPQHF.

The rearrangement links TRBV9 to TRBJ1-6; D may be TRBD1 (5 bases). Trimming removed 4 bases at V and 8 bases at J, with 13 bases between. This CDR3 is built from 14 residues. Germline CDR1 reads SGDLS; CDR2 reads YYNGEE. CDR3 in DNA: TGTGCCAGCAGCCCCGGGGGTGGGTATTCACCCCTCCACTTT. It yields the protein CASSPGGGYSPLHF.

V is TRBV5-1 and J is TRBJ1-6; 9 bases map to TRBD1. V lost 2 bases, J lost 7 bases, and 7 bases stayed unmatched. Per the germline V gene, CDR1 is SGHRS and CDR2 is YFSETQ. CDR3 length: 16 amino acids. The CDR3 spells CASSFRDRVSNSPLHF. The CDR3, as DNA: TGCGCCAGCAGCTTCCGGGACAGGGTCTCCAATTCACCCCTCCACTTT.

This clone was seen only a few times. The rearrangement uses TRBV4-1 and TRBJ2-3; D uncertain. The germline V gene encodes CDR1 MGHRA and CDR2 YSYEKL. The length of the CDR3 is 14 residues. Between the trimmed V and J ends, which lost 8 bases and 2 bases, there was a span of 14 bases. DNA for the CDR3: TGCGCCAGCTCCCGGTTGTTGCTCACAGATACGCAGTATTTT. Translating gives CASSRLLLTDTQYF.

The chain links TRBV7-9 to TRBJ2-2; 8 bases are shared with TRBD1. The germline V gene has CDR1 SEHNR and CDR2 FQNEAQ (reference sequence). CDR3 size: 14 residues. V lost 7 bases to trimming and J lost 5 bases; unmatched junction nucleotides: 6. CDR3 residues: CASTTGGRTGELFF. Here the CDR3 DNA reads TGTGCCAGCACCACAGGGGGGAGAACCGGGGAGCTGTTTTTT.

The rearrangement uses TRBV7-3 and TRBJ2-1; TRBD1 might be the D (7 bases). Trimming shortened V by 6 bases and J by 6 bases, and 15 bases separated the two germline ends. This CDR3 comprises 14 residues. In germline, CDR1 is SGHTA, CDR2 FQGTGA. The CDR3 region has the DNA TGTGCCAGCAGTTCCCCAGGGGGGTTCAATGAGCAGTTCTTC. Encoded protein: CASSSPGGFNEQFF.

The table lists this clone with a few counts. CDR3 coding DNA: TGTGCCAGCAGCGGCGTCAGGGTGGATGGCTACACCTTC. It is translated as CASSGVRVDGYTF. The V call is TRBV6-5, the J call TRBJ1-2; TRBD1 might be the D (5 bases). The CDR3 is 13 residues long. Per germline, CDR1 MNHEY and CDR2 SVGAGI. The germline V and J ends were trimmed by 6 bases and 6 bases, with 14 bases remaining between them.

The chain links TRBV7-3 to TRBJ2-2; D is unresolved. Germline CDR1 and CDR2: SGHTA and FQGTGA. The length of the CDR3 is 14 residues. Trimming shortened V by 6 bases and J by 4 bases, and 12 bases separated the two germline ends. In nucleotides, the CDR3 is TGTGCCAGCAGGTCCGAGGTGCCCACCGGGGAGCTGTTTTTT. Its protein is CASRSEVPTGELFF. The full variable domain, completed using reference TRBV7-3 and TRBJ2-2, is GAGVSQTPSNKVTEKGKYVELRCDPISGHTALYWYRQSLGQGPEFLIYFQGTGAADDSGLPNDRFFAVRPEGSVSTLKIQRTERGDSAVYLCASRSEVPTGELFFGEGSRLTVL.

The CDR3 loop reads CASSSLARGGQGTDTQYF. The CDR3 DNA reads as TGTGCCAGCAGCTCCCTCGCGCGGGGGGGCCAAGGGACAGATACGCAGTATTTT. The chain joins TRBV5-4 to TRBJ2-3; 9 nucleotides match TRBD2. In germline, CDR1 is SGHNT, CDR2 YYREEE (reference sequence). The CDR3 covers 18 residues. J lost 3 bases, V lost 3 bases, and 14 bases had no gene match.

With regard to this clone: One end of the junction fails to match germline, which may point to a read error. V usage is TRBV7-8 and J usage is TRBJ1-6; maybe TRBD1 (5 bases). The germline V gene encodes CDR1 SGHVS and CDR2 FQNEAQ. CDR3 length: 15 residues. As DNA, the CDR3 is TGTGCCAGCAGCCGCGGGACGGAACCCCGTCAGGCAGCGGACTTT. Translation: CASSRGTEPRQAADF.

This chain joins TRBV4-3 and TRBJ1-3; D is unclear. Trimming took off 0 bases at V and 3 bases at J, with 6 bases between the two ends. The CDR3 is made up of 14 amino acids. Germline CDR1 reads LGHNA; CDR2 reads YSLEER. The chain's CDR3 is CASSQDGDGNTIYF. The CDR3 DNA reads TGCGCCAGCAGCCAAGACGGGGATGGAAACACCATATATTTT.

This chain links TRBV2 with TRBJ2-5; no definite D call. The germline V and J ends were trimmed by 5 bases and 6 bases, with 16 bases remaining between them. The germline V gene encodes CDR1 SNHLY and CDR2 FYNNEI. The CDR3 covers 14 residues. The DNA of the CDR3 is TGTGCCAGCAGTACCGACACTTCCTCGAAGACCCAGTACTTC. Translation gives CASSTDTSSKTQYF.

V usage is TRBV6-1 and J usage is TRBJ2-2; 9 bases match TRBD1. Germline CDR1 is MNHNS and CDR2 is SASEGT. The CDR3 runs 17 residues. V shed 0 bases and J 6 bases; nucleotides not matched to a gene: 8. The CDR3 sequence is CASSEAMDRGPAGELFF. The CDR3 nucleotides read TGTGCCAGCAGTGAAGCCATGGACAGGGGTCCGGCCGGGGAGCTGTTTTTT.

The chain recombines TRBV15 with TRBJ1-3; the D gene is possibly TRBD1 (5 bases). This CDR3 contains 15 residues. V gave up 7 bases and J gave up 0 bases, with 13 bases separating them. Germline V gives CDR1 LNHNV, CDR2 YYDKDF (reference sequence). The CDR3, as DNA: TGTGCCACCAAGGACAAGCCATCCTCTGGAAACACCATATATTTT. As protein: CATKDKPSSGNTIYF.

This clone appeared a single time. The V and J genes are TRBV5-1 and TRBJ2-4, with 7 positions matching TRBD1. The V gene end was trimmed by 3 bases and the J gene end by 3 bases; junction bases not matched to a gene: 9. This CDR3 is 16 amino acids long. The germline V gene has CDR1 SGHRS and CDR2 YFSETQ. The CDR3 spells CASSSGTDTNKNIQYF. The CDR3 bases are TGCGCCAGCAGCTCCGGGACAGATACTAACAAAAACATTCAGTACTTC.

V and J are TRBV4-2 and TRBJ1-2; 8 nucleotides align to TRBD1. Germline loops: CDR1 LGHNA, CDR2 YNFKEQ. The V gene end was trimmed by 1 base and the J gene end by 2 bases; junction bases not matched to a gene: 12. The CDR3 has 18 amino acids. The CDR3 DNA follows: TGTGCCAGCAGCCAAGGGGGGGCAGGGGGCTCCATAAACTATGGCTACACCTTC. The encoded protein is CASSQGGAGGSINYGYTF.

This clone appeared once. The genes are TRBV27 and TRBJ2-3, with TRBD1 as a possible D gene (6 bases). V lost 2 bases and J 0 bases, leaving 12 bases between the germline ends. The germline gives CDR1 MNHEY, CDR2 SMNVEV (reference sequence). This CDR3 has 16 residues. The CDR3 region is CASSLMGATSTDTQYF. DNA for the CDR3: TGTGCCAGCAGTTTAATGGGGGCAACTAGCACAGATACGCAGTATTTT.